The entry below describes one T cell receptor (beta chain). No cognate antigen has been identified for it. No much larger clone exists at a distance of one base, and base qualities are not known. TCRbeta CDR3 regions were amplified from genomic DNA using the immunoSEQ Assay, a bias-controlled multiplex PCR. The source study handled its data this way. The number of nucleated cells in each sample was estimated from the amplification of reference gene primers within the assay. Sequence reads were collapsed and filtered to measure the absolute abundance of every unique TCRbeta CDR3 rearrangement. For each sample, productive Simpson clonality was calculated as the square root of Simpson's diversity index across productive rearrangements. TCRdb limited this immuneACCESS table to in-frame rearrangements with V and J called. A share of clones is missing; checked studies link under half to unresolved V genes, and the rest is unexplained. That table gives V, J and clone size, and the DNA gave D and trimming. The sample table shows about 300,000 clones, and about nine tenths are seen once. The biggest ten clones account for 5.5% to 8% of the sample.

This record belongs to a study of blood T cell repertoires in COVID-19 (dated by TCRdb to between 2020 and 2021). Regarding the study in general: The collaborator samples originated in the United States, Italy and Spain and spanned the acute and convalescent phases of COVID-19. The prospective study material was composed of cDNA or gDNA derived from T cells, B-cell-depleted T cells, or PBMCs. Subjects who had been exposed to COVID-19, were actively infected with it, or had recovered from it provided the deeply sampled blood TCRbeta repertoires that made up the dataset. The repertoires were made available in a free public database intended to serve as a resource for research on the immune response to SARS-CoV-2. Samples came from the ongoing ImmuneRACE study (first 160 participants) plus 1,254 subjects from 6 global collaborators. A de-identified subject ID, COVID-19 status, age in years and sex were almost always included in the sample metadata. Where available, HLA class I and class II types were obtained from metadata supplied by the sample provider rather than from assay-based typing.

Another Seattle source contributed samples from volunteer blood donors who had recovered from COVID-19. Whole blood was collected in K2EDTA tubes by collaborating institutions according to the institutions' own protocols. For TCRbeta analysis, collaborator samples were shipped as frozen whole blood, as isolated PBMCs, or as DNA extracted from either sample type. There are 15 amino acids in the CDR3, from cysteine to phenylalanine inclusive. Only the CDR3 DNA stays, 45 bases, in frame from base 1. The germline V gene encodes CDR1 SQVTM and CDR2 ANQGSEA. V and J are truncated by 2 bases and 6 bases respectively, leaving an intervening sequence of 17 bases. Overall results and qualifications from the work: The amount of clinical and demographic metadata varied by source and participant and was provided uncurated.

The material sequenced was peripheral blood. The V gene is TRBV29-1 and the J gene is TRBJ2-1; possibly the D gene is TRBD2, per 6 matching bases. This sequence originates from a woman in her 30s who had recovered from COVID-19. The CDR3 is CSVEFGSRGGNEQFF. The DNA sequence follows: TGCAGCGTTGAATTCGGGAGTCGAGGCGGCAATGAGCAGTTCTTC.